This T cell receptor beta chain came from a study of blood T cells in healthy people across ages. A second PCR, run for roughly 7 to 11 cycles, used a sample-barcoded 5' primer plus a J-beta primer mix. TCRdb passed the 5' RACE reads through MiXCR, listing each CDR3 protein once. The data contain fewer than 700,000 distinct CDR3 sequences, over 40% of them singletons. This clonotype was seen a single time. The junction does not match germline at one end; this may be a read error. Sequencing input: blood. The receptor was isolated from an older man in good health.

In DNA form, the CDR3 reads TGTGCCAACAGCACAGGACCAACAGATACACAGTATTTT. Its translation is CANSTGPTDTQYF. The V gene is TRBV7-2, the J gene TRBJ2-3; maybe TRBD1 (5 bases). This CDR3 contains 13 residues. CDR1 and CDR2 (germline): SGHTA, FQGNSA.